This paragraph covers one TCR beta chain sequence. The method was immunoSEQ multiplex PCR; TCRdb's version includes in-frame clones alone and lacks a portion of them. The sample has approximately 730,000 clones, over 75% seen once. These data belong to a study of shared T cell receptors in the human thymus. The germline V gene has CDR1 SNHLY and CDR2 FYNNEI. The CDR3 runs to 18 residues. Trimming removed 2 bases from V and 3 bases from J, with 20 bases in between. This same sample was also part of a study on human thymus T cells. According to that study: Donation was from healthy Finnish infants who were having corrective surgery that addressed congenital heart defects. Thymus specimens were resections from corrective heart surgery. V and J gene usage appeared biased in thymic and blood repertoires. Highly overlapping thymic repertoires in unrelated individuals were reported by related research.

The clonotype comes from a girl less than two years old with a congenital heart defect. The material sequenced was thymocytes. The rearrangement links TRBV2 to TRBJ1-3, with D possibly TRBD1 on 6 matching bases. The CDR3 coding sequence is TGTGCCAGCAGTGAAACACATGAGGGCAGGGGATATGGAAACACCATATATTTT. Encoded protein: CASSETHEGRGYGNTIYF. Drawing the rest from reference TRBV2 and TRBJ1-3, the complete variable domain is EPEVTQTPSHQVTQMGQEVILRCVPISNHLYFYWYRQILGQKVEFLVSFYNNEISEKSEIFDDQFSVERPDGSNFTLKIRSTKLEDSAMYFCASSETHEGRGYGNTIYFGEGSWLTVV.